This TCR beta chain was documented in a study of T-cell memory formation after mild COVID-19. TCRdb analysed the 5' RACE reads with MiXCR anew, one entry per CDR3 protein. This sample carries about 270,000 distinct CDR3 sequences, about 17% of them seen once, and the ten largest clones take less than 30%. The V gene lost 5 bases and the J gene lost 2 bases, with 10 bases spanning the gap. The CDR3 is made up of 13 amino acids. Germline values: CDR1 SGHTA, CDR2 FQGTGA. This chain joins TRBV7-3 and TRBJ2-7, with TRBD2 as a possible D gene (5 bases). This receptor was obtained from a man younger than 35 who had mild COVID-19 (a few samples of this study predate the infection). Cell type and time point are not known. Sample: PBMCs or a T cell subset sorted from them (not recorded which). The CDR3 DNA reads TGTGCCAGCAGCAGGGAGAACACCTACGAGCAGTACTTC. Its protein product is CASSRENTYEQYF.